Shown below are 22 T cell receptor beta chains from a single sample sequenced in a study of tissue T cells after allogeneic stem cell transplantation. Clones were read by immunoSEQ multiplex PCR, and TCRdb kept only the in-frame ones, dropping some. The repertoire includes 25,000 to 30,000 clones, roughly 85% of them detected once, and roughly 3.5% sits in the top ten. The material was blood, obtained before transplantation. These receptor sequences come from a woman aged 18-49 years who later had graft-versus-host disease after an allogeneic stem cell transplant.

The V and J genes are TRBV19 and TRBJ1-5; D possibly corresponds to TRBD1 (6 bases). Germline CDR1 is LNHDA and CDR2 is SQIVND (reference sequence). This CDR3 comprises 15 residues. Trimming stripped 6 bases from V and 3 bases from J, with 15 bases between. CDR3 DNA sequence: TGTGCCAGTAGGCCCTTGGACAGTCCCAATCAGCCCCAGCATTTT. Protein: CASRPLDSPNQPQHF.

DNA for the CDR3: TGTGCCAGCAGCTTGGTAGGGCTGTCGAACAACTATGGCTACACCTTC. Encoded protein: CASSLVGLSNNYGYTF. The chain has TRBV5-5 and TRBJ1-2; D ambiguous. Deletions cut 0 bases from V and 2 bases from J, with 14 bases between. This CDR3 contains 16 residues. Germline V gene sequence: CDR1 SGHKS, CDR2 YYEKEE (reference sequence).

The count of this clone is one. The chain couples TRBV28 to TRBJ1-1; unclear D gene. This CDR3 has 13 amino acids. Germline V gives CDR1 MDHEN, CDR2 SYDVKM. Trimming pared 6 bases from V and 1 base from J, leaving 9 bases between. The CDR3 loop is CASRRGQNTEAFF. CDR3 sequence (DNA): TGTGCCAGCAGGAGAGGTCAGAACACTGAAGCTTTCTTT.

About this clone itself: Sequence at one end of the junction differs from germline and may be a read error. V and J are TRBV5-6 and TRBJ2-7; D is perhaps TRBD2 (6 bases). Germline V gene lookup returns CDR1 SGHDT and CDR2 YYEEEE. The CDR3 runs to 14 residues. CDR3 in DNA: TGTGCCAGCAGTTTGGGGGGACTTTCCTACGAGCAGTACTTC. As protein: CASSLGGLSYEQYF. Together with reference TRBV5-6 and TRBJ2-7, the CDR3 gives the full variable domain: DAGVTQSPTHLIKTRGQQVTLRCSPKSGHDTVSWYQQALGQGPQFIFQYYEEEERQRGNFPDRFSGHQFPNYSSELNVNALLLGDSALYLCASSLGGLSYEQYFGPGTRLTVT.

In DNA, the CDR3 is TGTGCCAGCAGCTTAGGTGGTCCAGATACGCAGTATTTT. This translates into CASSLGGPDTQYF. This chain connects TRBV7-9 to TRBJ2-3; D call uncertain. CDR1 is SEHNR, CDR2 FQNEAQ, per germline (reference sequence). The CDR3 has 13 amino acids. Trimming pared 1 base from V and 4 bases from J, leaving 6 bases between.

This clone has only one observation. This chain connects TRBV9 to TRBJ2-1; D possibly corresponds to TRBD2 (6 bases). With 4 bases removed from V and 5 bases from J, the gap between germline ends came to 16 bases. Germline V gene lookup returns CDR1 SGDLS and CDR2 YYNGEE. CDR3 length: 15 residues. CDR3 coding DNA: TGTGCCAGCAGCTTCACTCGGGACTGGCACAATGAGCAGTTCTTC. Encoded protein: CASSFTRDWHNEQFF. Full variable domain (outside the CDR3, taken from reference TRBV9 and TRBJ2-1): DSGVTQTPKHLITATGQRVTLRCSPRSGDLSVYWYQQSLDQGLQFLIQYYNGEERAKGNILERFSAQQFPDLHSELNLSSLELGDSALYFCASSFTRDWHNEQFFGPGTRLTVL.

This chain uses TRBV6-5 with TRBJ1-1, with a tentative D call TRBD1 (6 bases). The CDR3 has 12 residues. Trimming stripped 8 bases from V and 4 bases from J, with 11 bases between. CDR1 and CDR2 from the germline V gene are MNHEY and SVGAGI. The CDR3 here is CASGKGGTEAFF. In nucleotides, the CDR3 is TGTGCCAGCGGAAAAGGGGGCACTGAAGCTTTCTTT.

The chain links TRBV27 to TRBJ2-3; 8 bases agree with TRBD2. Germline CDR1 reads MNHEY; CDR2 reads SMNVEV (reference sequence). The CDR3 sequence is 17 residues long. V gave up 5 bases and J gave up 5 bases; unmatched junction bases: 15. The CDR3 spells CASSRIRGGWRGDTQYF. The CDR3 coding sequence is TGTGCCAGCAGTAGGATACGGGGGGGCTGGAGGGGAGATACGCAGTATTTT.

This chain uses TRBV30 with TRBJ1-2; a possible D gene is TRBD1 (6 bases). The length of the CDR3 is 14 residues. Germline V gives CDR1 GTSNPN, CDR2 SVGIG (reference sequence). The V end was cut by 1 base, the J end by 4 bases, with 13 bases between. The CDR3 DNA reads as TGTGCCTGGAGTGCACAGGGACAAGGCTATGGCTACACCTTC. As protein: CAWSAQGQGYGYTF.

The chain uses TRBV5-1 and TRBJ1-2; 9 bases are shared with TRBD1. The CDR3 length is 15 residues. Germline trimming cut 4 bases from V and 7 bases from J; bases unmatched to any gene: 11. Germline assignment: CDR1 SGHRS and CDR2 YFSETQ. The CDR3 sequence: CASSNSTGGFAGYTF. For the CDR3, the DNA is TGCGCCAGCAGCAACAGTACAGGGGGCTTCGCTGGCTACACCTTC.

The chain joins TRBV19 to TRBJ1-6, with D uncertain. Trimming took 6 bases from V and 4 from J, leaving 25 bases between them. This CDR3 has 19 amino acids. Germline CDR1 and CDR2: LNHDA and SQIVND (reference sequence). The CDR3 spells CASSPALSGRFMYNSPLHF. In DNA form, the CDR3 reads TGTGCCAGTAGCCCCGCCTTGTCGGGGAGATTTATGTATAATTCACCCCTCCACTTT. Complete variable domain (other parts from reference TRBV19 and TRBJ1-6): DGGITQSPKYLFRKEGQNVTLSCEQNLNHDAMYWYRQDPGQGLRLIYYSQIVNDFQKGDIAEGYSVSREKKESFPLTVTSAQKNPTAFYLCASSPALSGRFMYNSPLHFGNGTRLTVT.

The rearrangement links TRBV28 to TRBJ2-3; TRBD2 matches at 7 bases. The J segment lost 5 bases and the V segment lost 6 bases, leaving 11 bases of the junction unmatched. The CDR3 length is 15 residues. In germline, CDR1 is MDHEN, CDR2 SYDVKM. Here the CDR3 DNA reads TGTGCCAGCAGCTCGGGGAGGGGCGCGGGAGATACGCAGTATTTT. This encodes CASSSGRGAGDTQYF. Looking up the rest from reference TRBV28 and TRBJ2-3 gives the full variable domain: DVKVTQSSRYLVKRTGEKVFLECVQDMDHENMFWYRQDPGLGLRLIYFSYDVKMKEKGDIPEGYSVSREKKERFSLILESASTNQTSMYLCASSSGRGAGDTQYFGPGTRLTVL.

The J gene is TRBJ2-3, the V gene TRBV11-2, with 8 bases fitting TRBD2. V shed 1 base, J shed 2 bases, and the junction held 5 bases outside the gene matches. CDR1 and CDR2 (germline): SGHAT, FQNNGV. This CDR3 spans 16 amino acids. CDR3 loop: CASSLGISGDTDTQYF. DNA of the CDR3: TGTGCCAGCAGCTTAGGGATTAGCGGGGACACAGATACGCAGTATTTT.

This chain links TRBV7-9 with TRBJ2-7, with TRBD1 matching 10 bases. J gave up 4 bases and V 7 bases, and 10 bases lay outside the gene matches. Germline values: CDR1 SEHNR, CDR2 FQNEAQ (reference sequence). The CDR3 length is 15 residues. CDR3 protein: CASTGQGTGVYEQYF. Here the CDR3 DNA reads TGTGCCAGCACCGGCCAGGGGACAGGGGTGTACGAGCAGTACTTC.

V and J are TRBV20-1 and TRBJ2-7; a weak D match, TRBD1 (5 bases). This CDR3 has 14 residues. V was cut by 3 bases and J by 4 bases, with 16 bases left in between. Germline CDR1 is DFQATT and CDR2 is SNEGSKA (reference sequence). CDR3 bases: TGCAGTGCTAGTACAGGACCCTGGGGATACGAGCAGTACTTC. Its protein is CSASTGPWGYEQYF.

V is TRBV3-1 (or the pseudogene TRBV3-2) and J is TRBJ1-6; no clear D. The CDR3 sequence is 16 residues long. V lost 1 base to trimming and J lost 0 bases, with 7 bases between them. Germline V gives CDR1 LGHDT, CDR2 YNNKEL (reference sequence). The CDR3 region is CASSQVLGSYNSPLHF. Here the CDR3 DNA reads TGTGCCAGCAGCCAAGTCCTGGGCTCCTATAATTCACCCCTCCACTTT.

This clone came up a few times. The chain joins TRBV2 to TRBJ1-6; possibly TRBD1 for D (6 bases). Germline lookup yields CDR1 SNHLY and CDR2 FYNNEI. The V gene lost 1 base and the J gene lost 9 bases, with 13 bases spanning the gap. The CDR3 has 15 residues. In DNA form, the CDR3 reads TGTGCCAGCAGTGAAGAGGGGGGTACCGGTTCACCCCTCCACTTT. It encodes CASSEEGGTGSPLHF.

The rearrangement joins TRBV6-5 to TRBJ2-7, with TRBD1 identical over 8 bases. Germline assignment: CDR1 MNHEY and CDR2 SVGAGI. The CDR3 length is 15 residues. Losses at the gene ends were 6 bases for V and 6 bases for J; bases not matched to a gene: 13. The CDR3 protein is CASSRTATGESEQYF. In DNA, the CDR3 is TGTGCCAGCAGCCGAACCGCGACAGGGGAGAGCGAGCAGTACTTC.

The V and J genes are TRBV7-2 and TRBJ2-5; D not resolved. Germline loops: CDR1 SGHTA, CDR2 FQGNSA. There are 12 residues in the CDR3. Trimming left V 5 bases short and J 4 bases short, with 8 bases between. CDR3 sequence: CASSPVVETQYF. The DNA for the CDR3 is TGTGCCAGCAGCCCTGTGGTAGAGACCCAGTACTTC.

The chain recombines TRBV7-9 with TRBJ2-7, with 9 bases that match TRBD1. Germline CDR1 is SEHNR and CDR2 is FQNEAQ (reference sequence). The trim removed 1 base at V and 3 bases at J, leaving 7 bases unmatched. CDR3 size: 16 residues. CDR3 bases: TGTGCCAGCAGCTTAGTGGGACAGGGCCTTTTCTACGAGCAGTACTTC. This encodes CASSLVGQGLFYEQYF.

The J gene is TRBJ2-2, the V gene TRBV7-2, with D hard to call. There are 14 residues in the CDR3. The germline gives CDR1 SGHTA, CDR2 FQGNSA. V was pared by 6 bases and J by 3 bases, with 11 bases between. The CDR3 sequence is CASRLTRDTGELFF. The CDR3 region has the DNA TGTGCCAGCAGACTTACTCGCGACACCGGGGAGCTGTTTTTT.

V is TRBV27 and J is TRBJ2-7; 10 bases are shared with TRBD1. V was pared by 5 bases and J by 2 bases, with 3 bases of the junction left unmatched. The CDR3 has 14 amino acids. Germline CDR1 MNHEY, CDR2 SMNVEV (reference sequence). The CDR3 coding sequence is TGTGCCAGCAGTCTGGGGACAGGGGCCTACGAGCAGTACTTC. It yields the protein CASSLGTGAYEQYF.